Below, 10 T cell receptor beta chains from the same sample are listed, as sequenced in a study of neurological immune-mediated disorders. TCRdb recomputed calls from the 5' RACE reads with MiXCR, one row per CDR3 protein. The repertoire holds 50,000 to 70,000 distinct CDR3 sequences, with 3.4% as singletons. The sample consisted of PBMCs. The receptor source for this set is a man between 40 and 49 years old with multiple sclerosis.

Ten or more counts support this clonotype. The chain recombines TRBV6-6 with TRBJ1-2; D call uncertain. The CDR3 covers 13 residues. Germline values: CDR1 MNHNY, CDR2 SVGAGI (reference sequence). The CDR3 DNA reads TGTGCAGGGTCCCAGGTGTCTAACTATGGCTACACCTTC. Translating gives CAGSQVSNYGYTF.

The J gene is TRBJ2-3, the V gene TRBV11-2; the match to TRBD2 covers 8 bases. Trimming cost V 7 bases and J 3 bases; bases outside gene matches: 9. This CDR3 comprises 15 residues. Looked up from germline, CDR1 is SGHAT and CDR2 is FQNNGV. The CDR3: CASTKLAVGTDTQYF. For the CDR3, the DNA is TGTGCCAGCACCAAACTAGCGGTGGGGACAGATACGCAGTATTTT.

This clonotype was counted many times. V and J are TRBV3-1 and TRBJ2-7, with 7 bases that match TRBD2. Germline trimming cut 2 bases from V and 6 bases from J; bases unmatched to any gene: 10. Germline V gene sequence: CDR1 LGHDT, CDR2 YNNKEL (reference sequence). The CDR3 runs 15 residues. CDR3 sequence: CASSQKPGWGGEQYF. DNA for the CDR3: TGTGCCAGCAGCCAAAAACCCGGTTGGGGGGGCGAGCAGTACTTC.

The sample holds many counts of this clonotype. The chain employs TRBV5-1 and TRBJ1-4; 9 bases match TRBD1. Trimming cost V 4 bases and J 10 bases; bases outside gene matches: 8. Per the germline V gene, CDR1 is SGHRS and CDR2 is YFSETQ. The CDR3 is 14 residues long. CDR3 sequence (DNA): TGCGCCAGCAGCCCCAGGACAGGGGATGGAAAACTGTTTTTT. It is translated as CASSPRTGDGKLFF.

This clonotype was recorded many times. J is TRBJ2-2 and V is TRBV5-1, with D hard to call. In germline, CDR1 is SGHRS, CDR2 YFSETQ. The CDR3 consists of 12 residues. V was shortened by 0 bases and J by 6 bases, with 3 bases between the two germline ends. The chain's CDR3 is CASSLDPGELFF. In DNA, the CDR3 is TGCGCCAGCAGCTTGGACCCCGGGGAGCTGTTTTTT.

This rearrangement joins TRBV15 to TRBJ2-7; D is unclear. The CDR3 contains 13 residues. In germline, CDR1 is LNHNV, CDR2 YYDKDF (reference sequence). The ends were cut back, 3 bases at V and 5 bases at J, with 11 bases in the middle. CDR3 amino acids: CATSSHNLNEQYF. CDR3 nucleotides: TGTGCCACCAGCAGCCATAATCTCAACGAGCAGTACTTC.

The chain carries TRBV7-8 and TRBJ1-2; tentative D call: TRBD1 (6 bases). Germline V gene lookup returns CDR1 SGHVS and CDR2 FQNEAQ. CDR3 length: 15 amino acids. V lost 5 bases to trimming and J lost 3 bases, with 16 bases between them. The CDR3 nucleotides are TGTGCCAGCAGCGTAAGGGACACGGAGTACTATGGCTACACCTTC. Encoded protein: CASSVRDTEYYGYTF. The full variable domain, completed using reference TRBV7-8 and TRBJ1-2, is GAGVSQSPRYKVAKRGQDVALRCDPISGHVSLFWYQQALGQGPEFLTYFQNEAQLDKSGLPSDRFFAERPEGSVSTLKIQRTQQEDSAVYLCASSVRDTEYYGYTFGSGTRLTVV.

The chain has TRBV5-6 and TRBJ1-4; 8 nucleotides agree with TRBD1. CDR1 SGHDT and CDR2 YYEEEE come from the germline V gene. Trimming at V came to 3 bases and at J to 8 bases, leaving 9 bases not matched to a gene. The CDR3 consists of 15 residues. Written as DNA, the CDR3 is TGTGCCAGCAGCTCATATCCGGACAGGGAAGAAAAACTGTTTTTT. This encodes CASSSYPDREEKLFF.

This clonotype was seen repeatedly, ten times or more. The chain carries TRBV24-1 and TRBJ2-5; D call uncertain. Deletions cut 2 bases from V and 5 bases from J, with 14 bases between. Germline CDR1 KGHDR, CDR2 SFDVKD. This CDR3 is built from 15 residues. The DNA for the CDR3 is TGTGCCACCAGTGATTCAACCCGGGCAGCGGAGACCCAGTACTTC. Protein product: CATSDSTRAAETQYF.

This clonotype was seen ten or more times. This chain links TRBV12-3 or TRBV12-4 with TRBJ1-1; D might be TRBD1 (5 bases). CDR3 length equals 13 residues. The germline V and J ends were trimmed by 3 bases and 8 bases, with 13 bases remaining between them. The chain's CDR3 is CASSFQGAAEAFF. The CDR3 bases are TGTGCCAGCAGTTTCCAGGGAGCAGCAGAAGCTTTCTTT.